A single sample is the source of the 19 T cell receptor beta chains below, sequenced in a study of CD8+CD57+ T cells in acquired aplastic anemia (dated by TCRdb to the late 2010s). Sequencing was performed on an Illumina HiSeq 2000. Genomic DNA served as template for TCR beta VDJ combination and CDR3 sequence profiling. TCRdb itself trimmed the public reads at Q25 with fastp, ran MiXCR and retained productive beta chains. Each entry is one CDR3 protein sequence, shown with its most common DNA and genes. For this sample the table gives around 200,000 distinct CDR3 sequences, of which approximately 65% were detected only once. The ten most abundant clones make up under 60% of the sample. Expansion of CD8+CD57+ cells had been shown by flow cytometry in the patients chosen for sequencing. What was sequenced was sorted CD4+, CD8+, or CD8+CD57+ T cells (not recorded which) from PBMCs. The receptors stem from a human donor with aplastic anemia.

For this clonotype: One junction end disagrees with the germline gene, perhaps due to a read error. This rearrangement joins TRBV6-5 to TRBJ2-7; tentative D call: TRBD1 (6 bases). CDR1 MNHEY and CDR2 SVGAGI come from the germline V gene. The CDR3 is 15 residues long. CDR3 loop: CASSDSSQGPYEQYF. CDR3 coding DNA: TGTGCCAGCAGTGACTCGTCGCAGGGGCCCTACGAGCAGTACTTC.

The chain has TRBV9 and TRBJ2-3; 9 nucleotides align to TRBD2. V shed 2 bases, J shed 3 bases, and the junction held 10 bases outside the gene matches. This CDR3 is built from 17 residues. Germline V gene data show CDR1 as SGDLS and CDR2 as YYNGEE. The CDR3 DNA reads TGTGCCAGCAGCGTTGGAGGCGGGAGGGGGGTGACAGATACGCAGTATTTT. Translating it yields CASSVGGGRGVTDTQYF.

This clonotype was seen only a few times. The chain recombines TRBV2 with TRBJ2-7; D gene unclear. The CDR3 is 12 residues long. Trimming removed 11 bases from V and 2 bases from J, with 13 bases in between. Germline CDR1 reads SNHLY; CDR2 reads FYNNEI. CDR3 sequence (DNA): TGTGCCTCACGGACGGACGCCTACGAGCAGTACTTC. Translated: CASRTDAYEQYF.

This clonotype was seen many times. This rearrangement joins TRBV9 to TRBJ2-4; 9 bases are shared with TRBD1. The V and J ends lost 3 bases and 9 bases, in that order; junction bases with no gene match: 4. Per the germline V gene, CDR1 is SGDLS and CDR2 is YYNGEE. The CDR3 has 13 residues. CDR3 amino acids: CASSDRGPSIQYF. Written as DNA, the CDR3 is TGTGCCAGCAGCGACAGGGGGCCTAGCATTCAGTACTTC.

The chain carries TRBV27 and TRBJ2-3, with 9 bases fitting TRBD2. Per germline, CDR1 MNHEY and CDR2 SMNVEV (reference sequence). The CDR3 length is 15 residues. Unmatched junction bases numbered 12, after V lost 10 bases and J lost 4 bases. For the CDR3, the DNA is TGTGCCACACGGGGCCGCGGGGGGGCCGCAGATACGCAGTATTTT. Encoded protein: CATRGRGGAADTQYF.

This clonotype was counted at least ten times. The V and J genes are TRBV9 and TRBJ2-3; 10 nucleotides match TRBD1. V trimming: 7 bases; J trimming: 1 base; junction bases outside the gene matches: 6. Germline-derived CDR1 and CDR2 are SGDLS and YYNGEE. The CDR3 sequence is 15 residues long. CDR3 in DNA: TGTGCCAGCGACGCCGGGACAGGGGGCACAGATACGCAGTATTTT. This encodes CASDAGTGGTDTQYF.

V is TRBV12-3 or TRBV12-4 and J is TRBJ2-5; D is unclear. This CDR3 is built from 12 residues. Trimming cost V 2 bases and J 5 bases, with 6 bases left between them. The CDR3 coding sequence is TGTGCCAGCAGTTTAAGTCCGGAGACCCAGTACTTC. Protein sequence: CASSLSPETQYF.

This clonotype came up a few times. The CDR3 DNA reads TGCGCCAGCAGCTTGGGTGGGGCGCGGACTGAAGCTTTCTTT. Translating gives CASSLGGARTEAFF. The chain links TRBV5-1 to TRBJ1-1; D is perhaps TRBD1 (5 bases). Germline CDR1 reads SGHRS; CDR2 reads YFSETQ. The V gene lost 0 bases and the J gene lost 5 bases, with 11 bases spanning the gap. The CDR3 has 14 residues.

The V gene is TRBV7-3, the J gene TRBJ1-1; D is unresolved. Germline CDR1 and CDR2: SGHTA and FQGTGA. Trimming shortened V by 2 bases and J by 7 bases, and 14 bases separated the two germline ends. The CDR3 length is 14 residues. CDR3 residues: CASSLGRTANEAFF. For the CDR3, the DNA is TGTGCCAGCAGCTTAGGGCGAACAGCAAATGAAGCTTTCTTT.

The chain couples TRBV15 to TRBJ2-5; TRBD1 aligns across 9 bases. The CDR3 is made up of 17 amino acids. With V trimmed by 3 bases and J by 4 bases, 12 bases remained unmatched. The germline gives CDR1 LNHNV, CDR2 YYDKDF (reference sequence). The CDR3 sequence is CATSSSRSGQGGETQYF. Here the CDR3 DNA reads TGTGCCACCAGCAGCTCCAGGTCGGGACAGGGAGGAGAGACCCAGTACTTC. The full variable domain, with the rest looked up from reference TRBV15 and TRBJ2-5, is DAMVIQNPRYQVTQFGKPVTLSCSQTLNHNVMYWYQQKSSQAPKLLFHYYDKDFNNEADTPDNFQSRRPNTSFCFLDIRSPGLGDTAMYLCATSSSRSGQGGETQYFGPGTRLLVL.

The V gene is TRBV5-1, the J gene TRBJ2-5; D ambiguous. The germline gives CDR1 SGHRS, CDR2 YFSETQ. V was pared by 4 bases and J by 1 base, with 8 bases between. The CDR3 has 13 residues. The CDR3 DNA is TGCGCCAGCAGCCGTGGGCTCCAAGAGACCCAGTACTTC. This translates into CASSRGLQETQYF.

This chain connects TRBV13 to TRBJ1-2; TRBD1 matches 8 bases. This CDR3 has 14 amino acids. Germline CDR1 reads PRHDT; CDR2 reads FYEKMQ (reference sequence). Germline trimming cut 1 base from V and 8 bases from J; bases unmatched to any gene: 6. CDR3 protein: CASSLDAGGRGYTF. The DNA of the CDR3 is TGTGCCAGCAGCTTAGATGCAGGGGGCAGGGGCTACACCTTC. Drawing the rest from reference TRBV13 and TRBJ1-2, the complete variable domain is AAGVIQSPRHLIKEKRETATLKCYPIPRHDTVYWYQQGPGQDPQFLISFYEKMQSDKGSIPDRFSAQQFSDYHSELNMSSLELGDSALYFCASSLDAGGRGYTFGSGTRLTVV.

The V and J genes are TRBV24-1 and TRBJ1-2; maybe TRBD1 (5 bases). Germline V lookup: CDR1 KGHDR, CDR2 SFDVKD. CDR3 length equals 13 residues. Trimming pared 7 bases from V and 8 bases from J, leaving 16 bases between. The chain's CDR3 is CATSRDAERGYTF. The CDR3 DNA reads TGTGCCACCAGCAGGGACGCGGAGCGAGGCTACACCTTC.

This clonotype has just a few counts. Since a much larger clone is just one base distant, this may be a read error. The V call is TRBV7-9, the J call TRBJ2-4, with D possibly being TRBD1 or TRBD2 (5 bases each). Germline V gives CDR1 SEHNR, CDR2 FQNEAQ (reference sequence). This CDR3 is 15 amino acids long. V was trimmed by 5 bases and J by 13 bases, leaving 24 bases between them. This CDR3 reads CASSAPGWRIDEQYF. The CDR3 DNA is TGTGCCAGCAGCGCACCAGGGTGGAGGATAGATGAGCAGTACTTC. Full variable domain (outside the CDR3, taken from reference TRBV7-9 and TRBJ2-4): DTGVSQNPRHKITKRGQNVTFRCDPISEHNRLYWYRQTLGQGPEFLTYFQNEAQLEKSRLLSDRFSAERPKGSFSTLEIQRTEQGDSAMYLCASSAPGWRIDEQYFGAGTRLSVL.

V gene TRBV3-1 combines with J gene TRBJ2-3, with 8 nucleotides matching TRBD2. This CDR3 comprises 17 residues. Germline lookup yields CDR1 LGHDT and CDR2 YNNKEL (reference sequence). Germline trimming cut 2 bases from V and 2 bases from J; bases unmatched to any gene: 9. CDR3 residues: CASSQITSGRFTDTQYF. DNA for the CDR3: TGTGCCAGCAGCCAAATAACGAGCGGGAGATTCACAGATACGCAGTATTTT.

The V and J genes are TRBV7-9 and TRBJ2-7; D is ambiguous. The germline CDR1 and CDR2 sequences are SEHNR and FQNEAQ (reference sequence). The V gene lost 0 bases and the J gene lost 0 bases, with 3 bases spanning the gap. This CDR3 region has 13 residues. Here the CDR3 DNA reads TGTGCCAGCAGCTTAGCCAACTCCTACGAGCAGTACTTC. Translated: CASSLANSYEQYF.

The genes are TRBV19 and TRBJ2-5; D uncertain. The CDR3 is made up of 14 amino acids. V gave up 1 base and J gave up 2 bases, with 8 bases separating them. Germline loops: CDR1 LNHDA, CDR2 SQIVND (reference sequence). The CDR3 DNA reads TGTGCCAGTAGTATAGGACTGCTGCAAGAGACCCAGTACTTC. It encodes CASSIGLLQETQYF.

The V and J genes are TRBV7-6 and TRBJ2-7; TRBD2 matches 7 bases. In germline, CDR1 is SGHVS, CDR2 FNYEAQ. With V trimmed by 1 base and J by 5 bases, 8 bases remained unmatched. This CDR3 region has 15 residues. In DNA, the CDR3 is TGTGCCAGCAGCTTAGTAGGTGGGGGGGACGACGAGCAGTACTTC. Encoded protein: CASSLVGGGDDEQYF.

The V call is TRBV20-1, the J call TRBJ2-7, with D maybe TRBD2 (6 bases). The CDR3 is 14 residues long. Germline values: CDR1 DFQATT, CDR2 SNEGSKA (reference sequence). The ends were cut back, 4 bases at V and 7 bases at J, with 20 bases in the middle. CDR3 in DNA: TGCAGTGCTAAGGAGGGACCCAGGGTTGGGGAGCAGTACTTC. Amino acids: CSAKEGPRVGEQYF.